This T cell receptor (beta chain) stems from a study of T cell repertoires in cytomegalovirus infection. Study details: Signatures in public TCR beta sequences pointed to both CMV infection and matching HLA type.

Study-wide results and limits: CMV-specific TCR beta clonotypes restricted by HLA-C were the ones dominating the ex vivo response.

In the case of this clonotype: Its matching antigen is unknown.

TCRdb recomputed calls from the reads with MiXCR, one row per CDR3 protein. The table shows 150,000 to 200,000 distinct CDR3 sequences, with 28% occurring only once. The junction had 9 bases not matched to a gene; V was cut back by 7 bases and J by 4 bases. CDR3 length equals 14 residues. The chain carries TRBV12-3 or TRBV12-4 and TRBJ1-1; 7 positions agree with TRBD1. Sequenced sample: PBMCs. The clonotype was recovered from a human donor in good health (CMV status not recorded). Some clones in this sample may be carry-over from other donors' samples. The CDR3: CASKSAGTATEAFF. In DNA, the CDR3 is TGTGCCAGCAAATCGGCCGGGACAGCCACTGAAGCTTTCTTT.